The clone carrying this TCR beta chain was recorded once. Its specificity is not known. This entry is derived from a study of T cells in tuberculosis. About the research overall: Sequenced TCRs come from CD1B-GMM tetramer-binding T cells.

Sequenced by immunoSEQ multiplex PCR; TCRdb stores in-frame clones only, minus some. The sample holds tens of thousands of clones, more than 80% seen once. General observations from the study: GMM-specific TCRs were nearer to active tuberculosis alpha repertoires, suggesting expansion. Smaller alpha distances in active tuberculosis partly reflected shorter CDR3-alpha lengths.

Sequencing input: PBMCs. This TCR derives from a donor aged 10-29 years with latent tuberculosis or without tuberculosis infection. Some clones in this sample may be carry-over from other donors' samples.

The CDR3 region is CASSEMGLAGGNEQFF. The DNA for the CDR3 is TGTGCCAGCAGTGAAATGGGACTAGCGGGAGGGAATGAGCAGTTCTTC. The chain is built from TRBV6-4 and TRBJ2-1; 16 bases are a match to TRBD2. V shed 3 bases, J shed 7 bases, and the junction held 3 bases outside the gene matches. Germline CDR1 is MRHNA and CDR2 is SNTAGT. This CDR3 is built from 16 residues.